The rows below give T cell receptor beta chains drawn from one sample of a study of blood T cells in healthy people across ages. TCRdb called the 5' RACE reads again in MiXCR, with one record for every CDR3 protein. Counted here are about 1.7 million distinct CDR3 sequences, over 25% occurring once; the ten biggest clones make up approximately 7.7%. Material: blood. The receptors shown here come from a woman between 25 and 40 years old in good health. CDR3s include the opening cysteine and the closing phenylalanine or tryptophan. D genes are given only for firm matches. Clone size is given for some rows only: seen once, a few or many times, or a class if the clone is expanded.

clone size: .; V gene: TRBV9; CDR3 length: 14; J gene: TRBJ2-3; D gene: TRBD1; CDR3 DNA: TGTGCCAGCAGCGCGGACAGGGCCTCAGATACGCAGTATTTT; CDR3 protein: CASSADRASDTQYF
clone size: many; V gene: TRBV20-1; CDR3 length: 15; J gene: TRBJ1-6; D gene: .; CDR3 DNA: TGCAGTGCTAGTCAGGGCGGGAGAAATAATTCACCCCTCCACTTT; CDR3 protein: CSASQGGRNNSPLHF
clone size: .; V gene: TRBV28; CDR3 length: 12; J gene: TRBJ1-2; D gene: .; CDR3 DNA: TGTGCCAGCAGTCTTTACACCTATGGCTACACCTTC; CDR3 protein: CASSLYTYGYTF
clone size: .; V gene: TRBV12-3/TRBV12-4; CDR3 length: 16; J gene: TRBJ2-2; D gene: TRBD1; CDR3 DNA: TGTGCCAGCACCCAAGGCAGGGACAGGGTAGACGGGGAGCTGTTTTTT; CDR3 protein: CASTQGRDRVDGELFF
clone size: .; V gene: TRBV13; CDR3 length: 12; J gene: TRBJ2-1; D gene: .; CDR3 DNA: TGTGCCAGCAGCTTAAGTCGAAGCGACGAGTTCTTC; CDR3 protein: CASSLSRSDEFF
clone size: few; V gene: TRBV5-1; CDR3 length: 15; J gene: TRBJ2-2; D gene: .; CDR3 DNA: TGCGCCAGCAGCTTAGAGGACACGAACACCGGGGAGCGGTTTTTT; CDR3 protein: CASSLEDTNTGERFF
clone size: many; V gene: TRBV29-1; CDR3 length: 14; J gene: TRBJ2-7; D gene: TRBD1; CDR3 DNA: TGCAGCGTTCGGGGGACAGGGGGCTCCTACGAGCAGTACTTC; CDR3 protein: CSVRGTGGSYEQYF
clone size: many; V gene: TRBV7-2; CDR3 length: 15; J gene: TRBJ1-2; D gene: .; CDR3 DNA: TGTGCCAGCAGCTTATCCCCTACAGGAAACTATGGCTACACCTTC; CDR3 protein: CASSLSPTGNYGYTF
clone size: .; V gene: TRBV20-1; CDR3 length: 18; J gene: TRBJ2-4; D gene: TRBD2; CDR3 DNA: TGCAGTGCTCACACAGAGAAGCGGGGGGAGATAGCCAAAAACATTCAGTACTTC; CDR3 protein: CSAHTEKRGEIAKNIQYF
clone size: few; V gene: TRBV20-1; CDR3 length: 15; J gene: TRBJ2-7; D gene: TRBD1; CDR3 DNA: TGCAGTGCTAGAGAAGGGACAGGGAGTAACTACGAGCAGTACTTC; CDR3 protein: CSAREGTGSNYEQYF
clone size: many; V gene: TRBV20-1; CDR3 length: 14; J gene: TRBJ2-1; D gene: .; CDR3 DNA: TGCAGTGCTAGAGACCCCGGTGGGGTTAATGAGCAGTTCTTC; CDR3 protein: CSARDPGGVNEQFF
clone size: .; V gene: TRBV12-3/TRBV12-4; CDR3 length: 17; J gene: TRBJ2-2; D gene: TRBD2; CDR3 DNA: TGTGCCAGCAGTCCGACGAGGAGCGGGAGATATACCGGGGAGCTGTTTTTT; CDR3 protein: CASSPTRSGRYTGELFF
clone size: .; V gene: TRBV7-2; CDR3 length: 16; J gene: TRBJ2-2; D gene: TRBD2; CDR3 DNA: TGTGCCAGCAGCCAAATGGGACTAGCGGGTACCGGGGAGCTGTTTTTT; CDR3 protein: CASSQMGLAGTGELFF
clone size: few; V gene: TRBV12-3/TRBV12-4; CDR3 length: 15; J gene: TRBJ1-5; D gene: .; CDR3 DNA: TGTGCCAGCAGTCCTCCCGGACAGCGGAATCAGCCCCAGCATTTT; CDR3 protein: CASSPPGQRNQPQHF
clone size: many; V gene: TRBV2; CDR3 length: 12; J gene: TRBJ2-7; D gene: .; CDR3 DNA: TGTGCCAGCAAGGGTGACAGCTACGAGCAGTACTTC; CDR3 protein: CASKGDSYEQYF
clone size: .; V gene: TRBV7-9; CDR3 length: 15; J gene: TRBJ2-5; D gene: .; CDR3 DNA: TGTGCCAGCAGTTACAACACCGGGAAAACAGAGACCCAGTACTTC; CDR3 protein: CASSYNTGKTETQYF
clone size: few; V gene: TRBV15; CDR3 length: 14; J gene: TRBJ2-2; D gene: TRBD1; CDR3 DNA: TGTGCCACCAGCAGGGACAGGGCCACCGGGGAGCTGTTTTTT; CDR3 protein: CATSRDRATGELFF
clone size: once; V gene: TRBV7-2; CDR3 length: 15; J gene: TRBJ2-1; D gene: TRBD2; CDR3 DNA: TGTGCCAGCAGCTTCCCTGGGGGAGGGAAAAATGAGCAGTTCTTC; CDR3 protein: CASSFPGGGKNEQFF
clone size: many; V gene: TRBV7-6; CDR3 length: 14; J gene: TRBJ2-7; D gene: .; CDR3 DNA: TGTGCCAGCAGCCCGAGACCCCAAGGCGACGAGCAGTACTTC; CDR3 protein: CASSPRPQGDEQYF
clone size: .; V gene: TRBV2; CDR3 length: 15; J gene: TRBJ1-5; D gene: TRBD1; CDR3 DNA: TGTGCCAGCACCGGACAGGGGGCTCGTCATCAGCCCCAGCATTTT; CDR3 protein: CASTGQGARHQPQHF